These 14 T cell receptor beta chains were all obtained from the same sample, sequenced in a study of T-cell memory formation after mild COVID-19. From the 5' RACE reads, TCRdb called clonotypes with MiXCR, one entry per CDR3 protein. The sample has about 100,000 distinct CDR3 sequences; about 18% are singletons. The sequencing sample was made of PBMCs or a T cell subset sorted from them (not recorded which). These receptors were obtained from a man between 18 and 35 years old who had mild COVID-19 (a few samples of this study predate the infection). Cell type and time point are not known.

This clonotype was observed at least ten times. This chain connects TRBV5-1 to TRBJ1-1, with D maybe TRBD1 (6 bases). Trimming stripped 5 bases from V and 1 base from J, with 12 bases between. Per germline, CDR1 SGHRS and CDR2 YFSETQ. The CDR3 sequence is 14 residues long. CDR3 sequence: CASRAGHQNTEAFF. DNA of the CDR3: TGCGCCAGCAGGGCGGGACACCAGAACACTGAAGCTTTCTTT. Full variable domain (remainder filled in from reference TRBV5-1 and TRBJ1-1): KAGVTQTPRYLIKTRGQQVTLSCSPISGHRSVSWYQQTPGQGLQFLFEYFSETQRNKGNFPGRFSGRQFSNSRSEMNVSTLELGDSALYLCASRAGHQNTEAFFGQGTRLTVV.

The V call is TRBV29-1, the J call TRBJ2-2; TRBD2 aligns across 8 bases. The CDR3 loop spans 13 amino acids. Germline values: CDR1 SQVTM, CDR2 ANQGSEA. The trim removed 7 bases at V and 5 bases at J, leaving 6 bases unmatched. This CDR3 is CSGGGRETGELFF. The CDR3 bases are TGCAGCGGCGGGGGGCGGGAGACCGGGGAGCTGTTTTTT.

This clonotype was seen only a few times. The CDR3 nucleotides are TGCGCCAGCAGCTTATTTACCCCCCCACGGGAAGCTTTCTTT. This codes for CASSLFTPPREAFF. The rearrangement uses TRBV5-1 and TRBJ1-1; D ambiguous. Germline V lookup: CDR1 SGHRS, CDR2 YFSETQ. This CDR3 spans 14 amino acids. The V end lost 2 bases, the J end lost 8 bases, and 16 bases lay between the germline ends. The full variable domain, its missing parts supplied by reference TRBV5-1 and TRBJ1-1, is KAGVTQTPRYLIKTRGQQVTLSCSPISGHRSVSWYQQTPGQGLQFLFEYFSETQRNKGNFPGRFSGRQFSNSRSEMNVSTLELGDSALYLCASSLFTPPREAFFGQGTRLTVV.

This clonotype came up a few times. This CDR3 reads CASSLGLTGDTEAFF. The CDR3 DNA follows: TGCGCCAGCAGCTTGGGTTTGACAGGGGACACTGAAGCTTTCTTT. The genes are TRBV5-1 and TRBJ1-1, with TRBD1 identical over 8 bases. Trimming took 0 bases from V and 3 from J; bases not matched to a gene: 4. Germline-derived CDR1 and CDR2 are SGHRS and YFSETQ. The CDR3 runs 15 residues.

Only a few counts were recorded for this clonotype. The V call is TRBV2, the J call TRBJ1-1; unclear D gene. Trimming took off 5 bases at V and 1 base at J, with 11 bases between the two ends. This CDR3 is 14 amino acids long. Germline-derived CDR1 and CDR2 are SNHLY and FYNNEI. The CDR3 loop is CASSRPAKNTEAFF. CDR3 nucleotides: TGTGCCAGCAGTCGACCGGCGAAGAACACTGAAGCTTTCTTT.

This chain connects TRBV24-1 to TRBJ2-3; D may match TRBD1 or TRBD2 (5 bases each). The CDR3 covers 14 residues. The germline V gene encodes CDR1 KGHDR and CDR2 SFDVKD. The V and J ends lost 10 bases and 0 bases respectively, with 13 bases between them. The CDR3 DNA follows: TGTGCCACGGGTCCGGGACGGAGCACAGATACGCAGTATTTT. Translation gives CATGPGRSTDTQYF.

The chain links TRBV4-3 to TRBJ1-2; possible D gene TRBD1, 6 bases. Germline V gene data show CDR1 as LGHNA and CDR2 as YSLEER. This CDR3 region has 13 residues. The ends were cut back, 2 bases at V and 8 bases at J, with 12 bases in the middle. The CDR3 region has the DNA TGCGCCAGCAGCCAAATGCTTGGGGGCGGCTACACCTTC. Its protein is CASSQMLGGGYTF.

Only a few counts were recorded for this clonotype. V and J are TRBV5-1 and TRBJ1-5; D is undetermined. V gave up 0 bases and J gave up 2 bases, with 9 bases separating them. CDR3 length equals 15 residues. In germline, CDR1 is SGHRS, CDR2 YFSETQ. The CDR3 is CASSLDWGGNQPQHF. CDR3 DNA sequence: TGCGCCAGCAGCTTGGACTGGGGTGGCAATCAGCCCCAGCATTTT.

V gene TRBV5-1 combines with J gene TRBJ1-1; D might be TRBD1 (5 bases). The V gene's germline CDR1 is SGHRS and CDR2 YFSETQ. The CDR3 loop spans 19 amino acids. V lost 4 bases and J lost 1, with 26 bases in between. CDR3 bases: TGCGCCAGCAGCATGGACGGACCGGGACGTAAAGATGGGAACACTGAAGCTTTCTTT. This encodes CASSMDGPGRKDGNTEAFF.

This clonotype appeared a few times. The J gene is TRBJ2-7, the V gene TRBV5-1; possibly TRBD2 for D (6 bases). The CDR3 loop spans 15 amino acids. Trimming left V 1 base short and J 2 bases short, with 13 bases between. Germline V gives CDR1 SGHRS, CDR2 YFSETQ. This chain's CDR3 is CASSLIGGAPYEQYF. As DNA, the CDR3 is TGCGCCAGCAGCTTGATAGGCGGGGCCCCCTACGAGCAGTACTTC.

The table lists this clonotype with many counts. J is TRBJ2-1 and V is TRBV20-1, with D maybe TRBD1 (6 bases). CDR3 length: 16 residues. Trimming removed 2 bases from V and 0 bases from J, with 14 bases in between. Looked up from germline, CDR1 is DFQATT and CDR2 is SNEGSKA (reference sequence). In nucleotides, the CDR3 is TGCAGTGCTAGATCCCCGACAGGAAGCTCCTACAATGAGCAGTTCTTC. This sequence encodes CSARSPTGSSYNEQFF.

At least ten counts were recorded for this clonotype. The V gene is TRBV2, the J gene TRBJ1-5; no reliable D call. CDR1 is SNHLY and CDR2 is FYNNEI in the germline V gene. The length of the CDR3 is 14 residues. With 7 bases removed from V and 0 bases from J, the gap between germline ends came to 10 bases. The CDR3 DNA is TGTGCCAGCACGGGAAGCATTAGCAATCAGCCCCAGCATTTT. It specifies CASTGSISNQPQHF.

The V gene is TRBV5-1, the J gene TRBJ2-3, with 8 bases that match TRBD2. This CDR3 spans 15 amino acids. With V trimmed by 0 bases and J by 5 bases, 5 bases remained unmatched. CDR1 SGHRS and CDR2 YFSETQ come from the germline V gene. The CDR3 DNA reads TGCGCCAGCAGCTTGGACGGGGGGGCCGGAGATACGCAGTATTTT. This encodes CASSLDGGAGDTQYF.

V is TRBV9 and J is TRBJ2-2; D possibly matches TRBD1 or TRBD2 (5 bases each). The germline V gene has CDR1 SGDLS and CDR2 YYNGEE. CDR3 length: 14 residues. Trimming shortened V by 5 bases and J by 0 bases, and 8 bases separated the two germline ends. As DNA, the CDR3 is TGTGCCAGCAGTCAGGGACCGAACACCGGGGAGCTGTTTTTT. Protein sequence: CASSQGPNTGELFF.